A few counts support the clone carrying this TCR beta chain. Its specificity is unknown. MiXCR, run by TCRdb on the reads, gives a single entry per CDR3 protein. Here the sample spans around 770,000 distinct CDR3 sequences, about 27% being singletons. This sample is part of a study of T cell repertoires in cytomegalovirus infection. Germline CDR1 reads SGHVS; CDR2 reads FNYEAQ. With 1 base clipped from V and 6 bases from J, the junction kept 9 bases outside the gene matches. The CDR3 is 16 amino acids. Study-level points and caveats: HLA-C-restricted CMV clonotypes gave the most frequent clonotype in two of eight donors. Summed public TCR beta family frequency identified CMV carriers bearing the relevant HLA.

The sequence was collected from a human donor in good health (CMV status not recorded). Some clones in this sample may be carry-over from other donors' samples. This chain uses TRBV7-6 with TRBJ2-3; 8 nucleotides align to TRBD1. Material: cultured CD8+ T cells from PBMCs, obtained from culture after CMV antigen stimulation. The CDR3 DNA is TGTGCCAGCAGCTTAGAGCAGGGGGCGTTTATCGATACGCAGTATTTT. Protein sequence: CASSLEQGAFIDTQYF. Complete variable domain (other parts from reference TRBV7-6 and TRBJ2-3): GAGVSQSPRYKVTKRGQDVALRCDPISGHVSLYWYRQALGQGPEFLTYFNYEAQQDKSGLPNDRFSAERPEGSISTLTIQRTEQRDSAMYRCASSLEQGAFIDTQYFGPGTRLTVL.